The rows below give T cell receptor beta chains drawn from one sample of a study of cytomegalovirus exposure and HLA in healthy donors. Only in-frame clones appear in the TCRdb table, and some are missing; sequencing was by immunoSEQ multiplex PCR. The table lists about 180,000 clones, 77% of them singletons. Material: PBMCs. The receptor set was obtained from a woman aged 25 to 39 in good health and CMV-seropositive. CDR3s include the opening cysteine and the closing phenylalanine or tryptophan.

V gene	CDR3 protein
TRBV14	CASSQAQGFGTEAFF
TRBV9	CASSPQGLFNEQFF
TRBV6-4	CASSVSPTPQYF
TRBV7-2	CASGLTENLYNEQFF
TRBV10-3	CAISEPSVDEQYF
TRBV7-2	CASSLLTGAIDEQYF
TRBV28	CASSLPRQGGTEAFF
TRBV30	CAWRDWRATGELFF
TRBV5-5	CASRREGHADTQYF
TRBV11-3	CASSDETGAGYEQFF
TRBV9	CASSAPGTPWGEQFF
TRBV4-2	CASSQESAGGSRAGELFF
TRBV6-5	CASSYGGGANTEAFF
TRBV28	CAINKQGGEQFF
TRBV5-4	CASSFGQVNEQYF
TRBV7-9	CASSSQVSEAFF
TRBV5-4	CASSLGSGDPNTEAFF
TRBV28	CASSLGSGLFQPQHF
TRBV4-3	CASSQELGQAQYF
TRBV28	CASSLVGNYGYTF
TRBV5-1	CASSSRLAGANVLTF